The 14 T cell receptor beta chains in this list originate from one sample, sequenced in a study of T cells after yellow fever vaccination. One entry per CDR3 protein, called by TCRdb with MiXCR from the 5' RACE reads. The profile covers about 550,000 distinct CDR3 sequences, with under 25% appearing a single time and about 13% taken by the ten largest. The input for sequencing was PBMCs, taken 15 days after the yellow fever booster vaccination. These receptors came from a man aged 25 to 45 who received the YFV17D yellow fever vaccine.

The J gene is TRBJ2-3, the V gene TRBV20-1; TRBD1 agrees at 7 bases. Germline V CDR1 and CDR2: DFQATT, SNEGSKA (reference sequence). The junction had 7 bases not matched to a gene; V was cut back by 7 bases and J by 3 bases. The CDR3 has 13 residues. The chain's CDR3 is CSETDRLTDTQYF. In nucleotides, the CDR3 is TGCAGTGAAACGGACAGGCTAACAGATACGCAGTATTTT.

The chain couples TRBV6-2 or TRBV6-3 to TRBJ2-5, with D possibly being TRBD1 (5 bases). CDR1 and CDR2 (germline): MNHEY, SVGEGT. V was shortened by 8 bases and J by 1 base, with 17 bases between the two germline ends. CDR3 size: 15 residues. The CDR3 DNA sequence: TGTGCCAGCTCCCACTGGGGCGCTATCCAAGAGACCCAGTACTTC. Translation: CASSHWGAIQETQYF.

The V gene is TRBV28, the J gene TRBJ2-3; 8 bases are a match to TRBD2. Germline V gene lookup returns CDR1 MDHEN and CDR2 SYDVKM. The CDR3 spans 15 residues. Trimming removed 1 base from V and 9 bases from J; junction bases left unmatched: 9. The CDR3, as DNA: TGTGCCAGCAGTTTATCGGCGGGAGGAGGGACAACGCAGTATTTT. As protein: CASSLSAGGGTTQYF.

This chain joins TRBV7-8 and TRBJ1-1; 7 nucleotides match TRBD1. Germline V gene sequence: CDR1 SGHVS, CDR2 FQNEAQ. CDR3 length: 13 amino acids. V trimming: 5 bases; J trimming: 5 bases; junction bases outside the gene matches: 5. The CDR3 here is CASSGQAVTEAFF. The CDR3, as DNA: TGTGCCAGCAGCGGACAGGCTGTTACTGAAGCTTTCTTT.

CDR3 residues: CAWAQGANVLTF. The CDR3 DNA reads TGTGCCTGGGCACAGGGTGCAAACGTCCTGACTTTC. The J gene is TRBJ2-6, the V gene TRBV30; possible D gene TRBD1, 6 bases. Trimming removed 5 bases from V and 10 bases from J, with 12 bases in between. The CDR3 sequence is 12 residues long. The germline gives CDR1 GTSNPN, CDR2 SVGIG (reference sequence).

There are a few counts of this clonotype. The chain's CDR3 is CSAQPGPPLDEQFF. Written as DNA, the CDR3 is TGCAGTGCTCAGCCCGGGCCGCCGTTGGATGAGCAGTTCTTC. The chain combines TRBV20-1 with TRBJ2-1; D is unclear. This CDR3 contains 14 residues. Germline V gene sequence: CDR1 DFQATT, CDR2 SNEGSKA (reference sequence). The germline V and J ends were trimmed by 5 bases and 8 bases, with 19 bases remaining between them.

In its sample, this clonotype was seen a few times. The chain carries TRBV15 and TRBJ2-1; 11 bases line up with TRBD2. The CDR3 has 17 residues. The germline gives CDR1 LNHNV, CDR2 YYDKDF (reference sequence). The trim removed 0 bases at V and 8 bases at J, leaving 9 bases unmatched. The CDR3 region is CATSRDLASGRFYEQFF. The CDR3 bases are TGTGCCACCAGCAGAGATCTAGCTAGCGGGAGGTTCTATGAGCAGTTCTTC.

This rearrangement joins TRBV7-9 to TRBJ2-7; 8 bases map to TRBD2. This CDR3 comprises 17 residues. Germline CDR1 reads SEHNR; CDR2 reads FQNEAQ (reference sequence). V lost 3 bases to trimming and J lost 0 bases; unmatched junction nucleotides: 10. The CDR3 here is CASSLNNWREVSYEQYF. The CDR3 nucleotides are TGTGCCAGCAGCTTGAATAACTGGCGGGAGGTCTCCTACGAGCAGTACTTC.

This sequence joins TRBV10-1 and TRBJ2-5; 7 nucleotides line up with TRBD1. Per the germline V gene, CDR1 is WNHNN and CDR2 is SYGVQD (reference sequence). The CDR3 covers 16 residues. V lost 0 bases to trimming and J lost 4 bases; unmatched junction nucleotides: 8. CDR3 protein: CASSESVRGLGETQYF. The CDR3 DNA is TGCGCCAGCAGTGAGTCGGTGAGGGGGCTGGGAGAGACCCAGTACTTC.

This chain links TRBV20-1 with TRBJ2-3; TRBD2 might be the D (6 bases). Germline V lookup: CDR1 DFQATT, CDR2 SNEGSKA (reference sequence). Trimming stripped 8 bases from V and 6 bases from J, with 18 bases between. The CDR3 is 13 amino acids. The CDR3 reads CSPTSGADDTQYF. Here the CDR3 DNA reads TGCAGTCCGACATCGGGAGCAGATGATACGCAGTATTTT.

This clonotype showed up just once. V usage is TRBV7-7 and J usage is TRBJ2-1; no firm D call. The CDR3 spans 13 residues. Per germline, CDR1 SSHAT and CDR2 FNYEAQ (reference sequence). Trimming left V 1 base short and J 3 bases short, with 4 bases between. CDR3 DNA sequence: TGTGCCAGCAGCTTAGAAATCTACAATGAGCAGTTCTTC. This codes for CASSLEIYNEQFF.

V and J are TRBV11-2 and TRBJ2-2; D remains ambiguous. V lost 1 base, J lost 7 bases, and 13 bases lay in between. This CDR3 contains 15 residues. Germline CDR1 SGHAT, CDR2 FQNNGV. The CDR3 is CASSLVVLTVGELFF. DNA of the CDR3: TGTGCCAGCAGCTTAGTGGTGTTGACTGTCGGGGAGCTGTTTTTT.

This chain uses TRBV7-9 with TRBJ2-1; 9 bases are shared with TRBD2. Germline trimming cut 5 bases from V and 2 bases from J; bases unmatched to any gene: 7. The CDR3 runs to 16 residues. The germline CDR1 and CDR2 sequences are SEHNR and FQNEAQ (reference sequence). CDR3 region: CASSRPLAGTYNEQFF. The CDR3 DNA sequence: TGTGCCAGCAGCCGGCCTCTAGCGGGAACCTACAATGAGCAGTTCTTC.

J is TRBJ2-7 and V is TRBV18; D might be TRBD1 (5 bases). This CDR3 is built from 13 residues. V was shortened by 6 bases and J by 4 bases, with 13 bases between the two germline ends. Germline V gives CDR1 KGHSH, CDR2 LQKENI. CDR3 amino acids: CASSPGFMYEQYF. Written as DNA, the CDR3 is TGTGCCAGCTCGCCAGGGTTTATGTACGAGCAGTACTTC.